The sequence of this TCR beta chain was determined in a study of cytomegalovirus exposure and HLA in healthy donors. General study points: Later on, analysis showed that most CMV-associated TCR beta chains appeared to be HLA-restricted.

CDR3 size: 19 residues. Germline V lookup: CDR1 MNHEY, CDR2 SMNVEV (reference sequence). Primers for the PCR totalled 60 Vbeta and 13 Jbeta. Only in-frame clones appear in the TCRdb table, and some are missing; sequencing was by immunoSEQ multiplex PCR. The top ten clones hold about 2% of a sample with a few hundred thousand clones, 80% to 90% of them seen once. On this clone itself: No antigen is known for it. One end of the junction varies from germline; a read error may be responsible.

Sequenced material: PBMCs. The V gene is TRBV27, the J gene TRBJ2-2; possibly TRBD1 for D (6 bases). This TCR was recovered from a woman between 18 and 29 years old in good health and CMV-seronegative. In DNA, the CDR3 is TGTGCCAGCAGTTTATCGAAGGGATTCGGACAGTGGAACACCGGGGAGTTGTTTTTT. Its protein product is CASSLSKGFGQWNTGELFF.